This T cell receptor beta chain was identified during a study of T cells in tuberculosis. Findings and caveats of the study: Active tuberculosis alpha repertoires lay closer to GMM-specific TCRs than controls'. Active tuberculosis patients had shorter CDR3-alpha; the beta difference was nonsignificant.

For this clone: The antigen remains undetermined.

Libraries were prepared by immunoSEQ multiplex PCR; TCRdb keeps only in-frame clonotypes and omits some of them. The sample holds tens of thousands of clones, approximately 90% seen once. Tuberculin skin test and IGRA determined adolescents' latent tuberculosis status at entry. Germline V gene data show CDR1 as KGHSH and CDR2 as LQKENI. The CDR3 totals 20 residues. With 1 base clipped from V and 9 bases from J, the junction kept 19 bases outside the gene matches. The sample consisted of PBMCs. The clonotype was recovered from a donor between 10 and 35 years old with latent tuberculosis or without tuberculosis infection. V usage is TRBV18 and J usage is TRBJ1-6; 9 bases agree with TRBD1. The CDR3 coding sequence is TGTGCCAGCTCACCACGGAGCCCGGGACAGGGCCAAAGTCTACGTTCACCCCTCCACTTT. Translating gives CASSPRSPGQGQSLRSPLHF. Complete variable domain (other parts from reference TRBV18 and TRBJ1-6): NAGVMQNPRHLVRRRGQEARLRCSPMKGHSHVYWYRQLPEEGLKFMVYLQKENIIDESGMPKERFSAEFPKEGPSILRIQQVVRGDSAAYFCASSPRSPGQGQSLRSPLHFGNGTRLTVT.